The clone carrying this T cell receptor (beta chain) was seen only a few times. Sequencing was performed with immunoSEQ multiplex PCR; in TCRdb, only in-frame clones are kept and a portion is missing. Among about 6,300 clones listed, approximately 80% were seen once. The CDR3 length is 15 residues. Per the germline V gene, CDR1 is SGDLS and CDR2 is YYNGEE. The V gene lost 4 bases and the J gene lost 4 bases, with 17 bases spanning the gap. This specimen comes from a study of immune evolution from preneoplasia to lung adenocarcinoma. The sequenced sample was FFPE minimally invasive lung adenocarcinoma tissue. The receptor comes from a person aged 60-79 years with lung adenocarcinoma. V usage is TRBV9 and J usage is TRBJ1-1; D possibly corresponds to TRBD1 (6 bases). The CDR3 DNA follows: TGTGCCAGCAGCTCCCGGGACATAGGGAGCACTGAAGCTTTCTTT. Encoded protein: CASSSRDIGSTEAFF.